Sequencing of this T cell receptor (beta chain) was carried out in a study of blood T cell repertoires in COVID-19. The wider study: Some COVID-19 samples were acute and others convalescent; all came from the United States, Italy and Spain. From T cells, B-cell-depleted T cells, or PBMCs came the material, which was cDNA or gDNA.

The CDR3 totals 14 residues. Trimming took 6 bases from V and 6 from J; bases not matched to a gene: 7. Germline CDR1 reads MNHEY; CDR2 reads SVGAGI. Original data processing: Counts of nucleated cells, estimated from reference gene primer amplification, were obtained. Assay used: immunoSEQ multiplex PCR; TCRdb lists only in-frame clones, some missing. That table is the source of V, J and clone size, and D and trimming were worked out from the DNA. The sample comprises 150,000 to 200,000 clones, 86% of which are singletons, and about 3.5% rests with the top ten. The TCR comes from a man aged 70 or older with acute or convalescent COVID-19. What was sequenced was peripheral blood. The chain links TRBV6-5 to TRBJ1-4; 7 nucleotides match TRBD1. CDR3 sequence: CASSPQGTDEKLFF. DNA for the CDR3: TGTGCCAGCAGCCCACAGGGGACGGATGAAAAACTGTTTTTT.